This TCR beta chain was observed in a study of CD8+ T cells in alopecia areata. Specified treatment: oral pan-JAK inhibitor, 5-10 mg twice daily. Sequencing relied on a cDNA template that was reverse transcribed from extracted RNA. Using immunoSEQ multiplex PCR, the repertoire was profiled, and TCRdb retains in-frame clones only, with some absent. The repertoire includes approximately 200,000 clones, roughly 60% of them detected once, and roughly 5.8% sits in the top ten. Source: CD4+ T cells sorted from blood, taken at week 24, from a patient treated with tofacitinib. The receptor's source is a human donor with alopecia areata.

In DNA form, the CDR3 reads TGCGCCAGCAGCCAAGACGCTGCACGCACTGAAGCTTTCTTT. This sequence encodes CASSQDAARTEAFF. The chain recombines TRBV4-3 with TRBJ1-1; D call uncertain. The V gene lost 0 bases and the J gene lost 4 bases, with 9 bases spanning the gap. This CDR3 has 14 amino acids. Germline loops: CDR1 LGHNA, CDR2 YSLEER.